Below are 22 T cell receptor beta chains sequenced from a single sample in a study of circulating and synovial CD4+ cells in juvenile arthritis. Libraries were prepared by immunoSEQ multiplex PCR; TCRdb keeps only in-frame clonotypes and omits some of them. The table includes around 2,800 clones, 70% to 90% detected once. The sequenced sample consisted of HLA-DR+ CD4+ T cells from blood. Subset given: circulating pathogenic-like lymphocytes, sorted as HLA-DR+CD14-CD3+CD4+CD25low/- blood T cells. Receptor source: a human donor with juvenile idiopathic arthritis.

This chain joins TRBV2 and TRBJ1-2; 8 bases are a match to TRBD1. This CDR3 contains 15 residues. V shed 6 bases, J shed 7 bases, and the junction held 13 bases outside the gene matches. Germline values: CDR1 SNHLY, CDR2 FYNNEI. The DNA for the CDR3 is TGTGCCAGCAGAGTAGGGACAGGCACGGTCGGTGGCTACACCTTC. This encodes CASRVGTGTVGGYTF.

This sequence joins TRBV19 and TRBJ2-1; no definite D call. In germline, CDR1 is LNHDA, CDR2 SQIVND (reference sequence). This CDR3 is built from 12 residues. Trimming removed 1 base at V and 6 bases at J, with 4 bases between. The DNA for the CDR3 is TGTGCCAGTAGTATAGTGAGCAATGAGCAGTTCTTC. Encoded protein: CASSIVSNEQFF.

The V call is TRBV5-1, the J call TRBJ2-7, with 9 bases that match TRBD2. Germline CDR1 reads SGHRS; CDR2 reads YFSETQ. The length of the CDR3 is 14 residues. Unmatched junction bases numbered 8, after V lost 5 bases and J lost 5 bases. DNA for the CDR3: TGCGCCAGCAGTTCAGCGGGGGGATATCACGAGCAGTACTTC. Its protein product is CASSSAGGYHEQYF.

The V call is TRBV6-5, the J call TRBJ1-2, with D possibly being TRBD1 (5 bases). The germline V gene has CDR1 MNHEY and CDR2 SVGAGI. The CDR3 has 14 amino acids. V lost 2 bases and J 4 bases, leaving 11 bases between the germline ends. This CDR3 is CASSYDPGPYGYTF. In DNA, the CDR3 is TGTGCCAGCAGTTACGATCCAGGGCCCTATGGCTACACCTTC.

V gene TRBV7-8 combines with J gene TRBJ1-1; 8 bases agree with TRBD1. The J segment lost 7 bases and the V segment lost 7 bases, leaving 11 bases of the junction unmatched. The CDR3 runs to 14 residues. The germline gives CDR1 SGHVS, CDR2 FQNEAQ. CDR3 protein: CASTPRTGTGEAFF. Here the CDR3 DNA reads TGTGCCAGCACGCCAAGAACCGGGACAGGTGAAGCTTTCTTT.

The CDR3 loop reads CASSQTKRDRGSYEQYF. In nucleotides, the CDR3 is TGTGCCAGCAGTCAAACCAAAAGGGACAGGGGTTCCTACGAGCAGTACTTC. V and J are TRBV28 and TRBJ2-7; 10 bases are a match to TRBD1. Looked up from germline, CDR1 is MDHEN and CDR2 is SYDVKM. V gave up 5 bases and J gave up 1 base; unmatched junction bases: 11. This CDR3 has 17 residues.

The rearrangement links TRBV30 to TRBJ2-7; D not certain. This CDR3 region has 13 residues. Trimming removed 0 bases from V and 6 bases from J, with 12 bases in between. CDR1 is GTSNPN and CDR2 is SVGIG in the germline V gene (reference sequence). The CDR3 nucleotides read TGTGCCTGGAGTGTTACGACTTACGGCGAGCAGTACTTC. It specifies CAWSVTTYGEQYF.

This clone was detected only once. The chain employs TRBV19 and TRBJ1-5; D is unclear. There are 15 residues in the CDR3. Between the trimmed V and J ends, which lost 5 bases and 3 bases, there was a span of 14 bases. Germline V gene lookup returns CDR1 LNHDA and CDR2 SQIVND (reference sequence). The CDR3 loop reads CASSHWATYNQPQHF. CDR3 sequence (DNA): TGTGCCAGTAGTCACTGGGCTACCTACAATCAGCCCCAGCATTTT.

The chain links TRBV30 to TRBJ1-1; D possibly corresponds to TRBD1 (6 bases). CDR3 size: 13 residues. From germline, CDR1 is GTSNPN and CDR2 SVGIG (reference sequence). Trimming removed 7 bases from V and 1 base from J, with 13 bases in between. The CDR3 coding sequence is TGTGCCTTCAGAACAGGGCCGAACACTGAAGCTTTCTTT. The encoded protein is CAFRTGPNTEAFF.

There are a few counts of this clone. The chain recombines TRBV5-4 with TRBJ1-2, with D possibly matching TRBD1 (6 bases). The V end lost 7 bases, the J end lost 4 bases, and 11 bases lay between the germline ends. The germline CDR1 and CDR2 sequences are SGHNT and YYREEE (reference sequence). The CDR3 is 12 amino acids. CDR3 sequence (DNA): TGTGCCAGCGGTTCAGGGGTCTATGGCTACACCTTC. Translating gives CASGSGVYGYTF.

The V call is TRBV4-2, the J call TRBJ1-4; perhaps TRBD1 as D (5 bases). Trimming left V 0 bases short and J 6 bases short, with 14 bases between. CDR3 length equals 16 residues. CDR1 is LGHNA and CDR2 is YNFKEQ in the germline V gene. CDR3 nucleotide sequence: TGTGCCAGCAGCCAAGATTATGGGGCAGCTTATGAAAAACTGTTTTTT. Its translation is CASSQDYGAAYEKLFF.

The rearrangement links TRBV5-1 to TRBJ2-5; 7 bases map to TRBD1. Trimming removed 4 bases from V and 2 bases from J; junction bases left unmatched: 5. The CDR3 consists of 14 residues. Germline assignment: CDR1 SGHRS and CDR2 YFSETQ. CDR3 bases: TGCGCCAGCAGCCCAGACAGGGTTCAAGAGACCCAGTACTTC. Encoded protein: CASSPDRVQETQYF.

The gene calls are TRBV25-1 and TRBJ1-4; 8 nucleotides line up with TRBD1. The V gene end was trimmed by 7 bases and the J gene end by 8 bases; junction bases not matched to a gene: 9. CDR1 and CDR2 (germline): MGHDK, SYGVNS. The CDR3 consists of 14 residues. The CDR3 DNA reads TGTGCCAGCACTGACAGGGGTGGTGGCGAAAAACTGTTTTTT. Translated, it gives CASTDRGGGEKLFF.

The J gene is TRBJ1-3, the V gene TRBV10-3; the D is unclear. Germline CDR1 and CDR2: ENHRY and SYGVKD. The CDR3 has 12 amino acids. The V and J ends lost 7 bases and 6 bases respectively, with 10 bases between them. In DNA form, the CDR3 reads TGTGCCATCATCAGTGATTTAAACACCATATATTTT. Amino acid sequence: CAIISDLNTIYF.

This chain uses TRBV5-1 with TRBJ2-2; TRBD2 matches 11 bases. Germline CDR1 is SGHRS and CDR2 is YFSETQ. Germline trimming cut 1 base from V and 5 bases from J; bases unmatched to any gene: 7. The CDR3 covers 17 residues. CDR3 sequence (DNA): TGCGCCAGCAGCTTGAGATTACTAGCGGGAGAGACCGGGGAGCTGTTTTTT. Translated, it gives CASSLRLLAGETGELFF. Looking up the rest from reference TRBV5-1 and TRBJ2-2 gives the full variable domain: KAGVTQTPRYLIKTRGQQVTLSCSPISGHRSVSWYQQTPGQGLQFLFEYFSETQRNKGNFPGRFSGRQFSNSRSEMNVSTLELGDSALYLCASSLRLLAGETGELFFGEGSRLTVL.

The genes are TRBV9 and TRBJ2-7, with D maybe TRBD2 (6 bases). CDR1 and CDR2 (germline): SGDLS, YYNGEE. This CDR3 is built from 14 residues. V lost 0 bases, J lost 4 bases, and 11 bases lay in between. DNA for the CDR3: TGTGCCAGCAGCGTAGGAGGTAGCGGATACGAGCAGTACTTC. This gives the protein CASSVGGSGYEQYF.

The chain joins TRBV5-4 to TRBJ2-5; a possible D gene is TRBD1 (5 bases). The CDR3 is made up of 14 amino acids. Trimming left V 0 bases short and J 3 bases short, with 9 bases between. Germline lookup yields CDR1 SGHNT and CDR2 YYREEE (reference sequence). The CDR3 DNA reads as TGTGCCAGCAGCTTGGTGGGCAGGGAAGAGACCCAGTACTTC. Its protein product is CASSLVGREETQYF.

V and J are TRBV27 and TRBJ2-5; 10 nucleotides match TRBD2. The last part of the DNA fits TRBJ2-7 better; the J call may be wrong. Germline values: CDR1 MNHEY, CDR2 SMNVEV (reference sequence). This CDR3 is 15 amino acids long. The DNA for the CDR3 is TGTGCCAGCAGGGACACTAGCGGGAACTCCTACGAGCAGTACTTC. Translation gives CASRDTSGNSYEQYF.

The chain uses TRBV6-1 and TRBJ2-7; D unclear. The CDR3 is 16 amino acids. Trimming took off 2 bases at V and 3 bases at J, with 17 bases between the two ends. Per germline, CDR1 MNHNS and CDR2 SASEGT. The CDR3 nucleotides read TGTGCCAGCAGTGAATCTATTGGTAGAGGATACTACGAGCAGTACTTC. Translated, it gives CASSESIGRGYYEQYF.

The chain recombines TRBV27 with TRBJ2-7; 8 positions match TRBD1. Germline V gene sequence: CDR1 MNHEY, CDR2 SMNVEV (reference sequence). The CDR3 has 15 residues. V dropped 1 base and J dropped 5; count of bases not matched to a gene: 7. The CDR3 is CASSLWGTGYHEQYF. The CDR3 DNA sequence: TGTGCCAGCAGTTTATGGGGGACAGGATATCACGAGCAGTACTTC.

The V call is TRBV7-2, the J call TRBJ1-6; 7 nucleotides align to TRBD1. V lost 5 bases, J lost 9 bases, and 10 bases stayed unmatched. There are 15 residues in the CDR3. Germline CDR1 is SGHTA and CDR2 is FQGNSA. CDR3 sequence reads: CASSRQGVSSSPLHF. In nucleotides, the CDR3 is TGTGCCAGCAGCCGCCAGGGGGTTAGTAGTTCACCCCTCCACTTT.

This sequence joins TRBV7-3 and TRBJ2-5, with 7 bases lining up with TRBD1. CDR1 is SGHTA and CDR2 is FQGTGA in the germline V gene. CDR3 size: 13 residues. Trimming removed 5 bases from V and 2 bases from J; junction bases left unmatched: 2. The CDR3 bases are TGTGCCAGCAGCCGGGACAGACAAGAGACCCAGTACTTC. Encoded protein: CASSRDRQETQYF.